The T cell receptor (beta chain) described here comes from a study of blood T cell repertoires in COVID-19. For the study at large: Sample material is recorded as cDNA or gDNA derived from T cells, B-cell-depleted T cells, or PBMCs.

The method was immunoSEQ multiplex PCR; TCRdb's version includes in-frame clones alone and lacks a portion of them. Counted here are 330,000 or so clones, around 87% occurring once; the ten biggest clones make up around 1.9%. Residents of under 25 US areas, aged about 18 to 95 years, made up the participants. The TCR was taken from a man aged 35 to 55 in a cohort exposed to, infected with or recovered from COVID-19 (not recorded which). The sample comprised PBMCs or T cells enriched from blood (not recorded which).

CDR3 residues: CASSCSGYSYEQYF. CDR3 DNA sequence: TGCGCCAGCAGCTGTAGCGGGTACTCCTACGAGCAGTACTTC. The V gene is TRBV5-1, the J gene TRBJ2-7; 7 nucleotides agree with TRBD2. The V gene end was trimmed by 3 bases and the J gene end by 0 bases; junction bases not matched to a gene: 3. Germline V CDR1 and CDR2: SGHRS, YFSETQ. This CDR3 contains 14 residues.